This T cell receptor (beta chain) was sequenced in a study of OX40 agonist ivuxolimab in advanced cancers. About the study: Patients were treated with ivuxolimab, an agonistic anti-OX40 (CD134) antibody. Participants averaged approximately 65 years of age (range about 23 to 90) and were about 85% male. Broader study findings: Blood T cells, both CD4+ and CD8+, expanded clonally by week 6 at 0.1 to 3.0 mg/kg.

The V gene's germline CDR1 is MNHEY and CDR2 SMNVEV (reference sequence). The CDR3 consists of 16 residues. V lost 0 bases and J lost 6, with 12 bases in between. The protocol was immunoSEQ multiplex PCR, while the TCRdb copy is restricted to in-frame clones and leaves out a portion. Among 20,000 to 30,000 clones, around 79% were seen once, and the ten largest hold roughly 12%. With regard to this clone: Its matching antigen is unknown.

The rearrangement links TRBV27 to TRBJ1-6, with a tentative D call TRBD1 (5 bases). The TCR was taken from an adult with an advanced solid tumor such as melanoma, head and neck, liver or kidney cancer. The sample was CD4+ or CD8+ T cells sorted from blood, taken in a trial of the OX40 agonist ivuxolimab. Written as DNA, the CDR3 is TGTGCCAGCAGTTTATCGACGGGGGGGAGTAATTCACCCCTCCACTTT. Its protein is CASSLSTGGSNSPLHF.